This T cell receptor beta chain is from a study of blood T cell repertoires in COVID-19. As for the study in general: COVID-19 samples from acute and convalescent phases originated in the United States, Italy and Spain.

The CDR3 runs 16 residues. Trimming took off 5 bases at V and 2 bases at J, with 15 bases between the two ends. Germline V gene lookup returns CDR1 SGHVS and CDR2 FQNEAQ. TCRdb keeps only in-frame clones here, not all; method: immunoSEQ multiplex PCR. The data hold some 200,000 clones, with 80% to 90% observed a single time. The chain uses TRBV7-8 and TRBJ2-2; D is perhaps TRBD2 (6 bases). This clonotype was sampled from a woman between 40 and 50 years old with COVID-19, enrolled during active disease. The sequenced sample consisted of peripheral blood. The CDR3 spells CASSLTGLSNTGELFF. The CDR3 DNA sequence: TGTGCCAGCAGCCTAACGGGACTGTCTAACACCGGGGAGCTGTTTTTT.